The 21 T cell receptor beta chains in this list originate from one sample, sequenced in a study of technical replicates of blood from several donors. Libraries were prepared by immunoSEQ multiplex PCR; TCRdb keeps only in-frame clonotypes and omits some of them. The profile shows some 50,000 clones, roughly 92% of them singletons. The sample comprised T cells isolated from PBMCs. The origin of the receptors is a human donor in good health.

This chain uses TRBV7-2 with TRBJ2-2; no firm D call. Trimming left V 6 bases short and J 1 base short, with 6 bases between. Germline V lookup: CDR1 SGHTA, CDR2 FQGNSA. This CDR3 comprises 13 residues. Here the CDR3 reads CASSPGNTGELFF. DNA for the CDR3: TGTGCCAGCAGTCCCGGGAACACCGGGGAGCTGTTTTTT.

The CDR3 spells CASSLDGGAWEQYF. CDR3 DNA: TGTGCCAGCAGCTTGGATGGAGGGGCTTGGGAGCAGTACTTC. The J gene is TRBJ2-7, the V gene TRBV5-4; D perhaps matches TRBD2 (6 bases). Trimming left V 0 bases short and J 7 bases short, with 14 bases between. The CDR3 runs to 14 residues. CDR1 and CDR2 from the germline V gene are SGHNT and YYREEE (reference sequence).

The J gene is TRBJ2-1, the V gene TRBV11-2; no clear D. CDR1 is SGHAT and CDR2 is FQNNGV in the germline V gene. This CDR3 has 12 residues. The V end lost 0 bases, the J end lost 10 bases, and 7 bases lay between the germline ends. The CDR3: CASSLDPREQFF. The CDR3 nucleotides read TGTGCCAGCAGCTTAGACCCGAGGGAGCAGTTCTTC. Combining the CDR3 with reference TRBV11-2 and TRBJ2-1 gives the whole variable domain EAGVAQSPRYKIIEKRQSVAFWCNPISGHATLYWYQQILGQGPKLLIQFQNNGVVDDSQLPKDRFSAERLKGVDSTLKIQPAKLEDSAVYLCASSLDPREQFFGPGTRLTVL.

This chain joins TRBV5-1 and TRBJ2-7; 13 bases are a match to TRBD2. Germline trimming cut 3 bases from V and 7 bases from J; bases unmatched to any gene: 4. Germline CDR1 SGHRS, CDR2 YFSETQ. The CDR3 runs 14 residues. The CDR3 sequence is CASSWTSGRDEQYF. CDR3 nucleotides: TGCGCCAGCAGCTGGACTAGCGGGAGAGATGAGCAGTACTTC.

The chain is built from TRBV28 and TRBJ1-2, with 7 bases fitting TRBD1. The trim removed 7 bases at V and 0 bases at J, leaving 2 bases unmatched. CDR3 length: 13 residues. The germline gives CDR1 MDHEN, CDR2 SYDVKM. CDR3 DNA: TGTGCCAGCATCGGGACAGCTAACTATGGCTACACCTTC. The encoded protein is CASIGTANYGYTF.

The chain uses TRBV18 and TRBJ2-2; D is possibly TRBD2 (5 bases). V lost 0 bases and J 6 bases, leaving 11 bases between the germline ends. The CDR3 is 15 amino acids. CDR1 and CDR2 (germline): KGHSH, LQKENI. The CDR3 sequence is CASSPPEAIAGELFF. The CDR3 nucleotides read TGTGCCAGCTCACCACCGGAGGCTATTGCCGGGGAGCTGTTTTTT.

In nucleotides, the CDR3 is TGTGCCAGCAGTTACGCCGCGGGAGCAGATACGCAGTATTTT. Encoded protein: CASSYAAGADTQYF. The J gene is TRBJ2-3, the V gene TRBV6-5; TRBD2 matches 7 bases. The V gene end was trimmed by 2 bases and the J gene end by 4 bases; junction bases not matched to a gene: 3. This CDR3 spans 14 amino acids. Germline V gives CDR1 MNHEY, CDR2 SVGAGI.

J is TRBJ2-7 and V is TRBV5-4; 8 nucleotides align to TRBD2. V was clipped by 3 bases and J by 7 bases; unmatched bases: 12. Germline V lookup: CDR1 SGHNT, CDR2 YYREEE (reference sequence). The CDR3 totals 15 residues. The CDR3 DNA is TGTGCCAGCAGCTCCCCGGGGAGCGGGAGTGGTGAGCAGTACTTC. Translating it yields CASSSPGSGSGEQYF.

This clone has a handful of counts. The genes are TRBV5-1 and TRBJ1-1; D uncertain. Germline V lookup: CDR1 SGHRS, CDR2 YFSETQ. V lost 4 bases and J 7 bases, leaving 11 bases between the germline ends. The CDR3 runs to 12 residues. Here the CDR3 DNA reads TGCGCCAGCAGCCCGCAGGCTGTTGAAGCTTTCTTT. Translating gives CASSPQAVEAFF.

The chain has TRBV5-1 and TRBJ2-2; TRBD1 aligns across 11 bases. Germline CDR1 is SGHRS and CDR2 is YFSETQ. V lost 4 bases to trimming and J lost 7 bases; unmatched junction nucleotides: 6. This CDR3 is built from 15 residues. CDR3 residues: CASSIGTGGSGELFF. The CDR3 DNA reads as TGCGCCAGCAGCATCGGGACAGGGGGTAGCGGGGAGCTGTTTTTT.

This sequence joins TRBV29-1 and TRBJ1-2; weak D call: TRBD1 (6 bases). Germline V gene lookup returns CDR1 SQVTM and CDR2 ANQGSEA. Deletions cut 8 bases from V and 5 bases from J, with 12 bases between. The CDR3 is 11 amino acids. CDR3 in DNA: TGCAGCTCCACGGACAGATATGGCTACACCTTC. As protein: CSSTDRYGYTF.

Written as DNA, the CDR3 is TGTGCCAGCAGCTTGTTAAGGGAGCCTAGGGAGACCCAGTACTTC. As protein: CASSLLREPRETQYF. The chain uses TRBV5-6 and TRBJ2-5; possibly TRBD2 for D (5 bases). The CDR3 is made up of 15 amino acids. Germline V gene data show CDR1 as SGHDT and CDR2 as YYEEEE. Trimming shortened V by 1 base and J by 5 bases, and 15 bases separated the two germline ends.

The chain links TRBV18 to TRBJ2-2; 13 bases align to TRBD2. Trimming cost V 3 bases and J 6 bases; bases outside gene matches: 10. CDR3 length: 18 residues. Germline assignment: CDR1 KGHSH and CDR2 LQKENI. In DNA form, the CDR3 reads TGTGCCAGCTCACCCGCACTAGCGGGGGGGCGACTTTCCGGGGAGCTGTTTTTT. Its translation is CASSPALAGGRLSGELFF.

This clone was detected a few times. The chain couples TRBV7-3 to TRBJ1-1; D is perhaps TRBD1 (6 bases). Germline CDR1 and CDR2: SGHTA and FQGTGA. V was shortened by 4 bases and J by 0 bases, with 12 bases between the two germline ends. CDR3 size: 15 residues. Written as DNA, the CDR3 is TGTGCCAGCAGCTCTCAGGGGTTACTGAACACTGAAGCTTTCTTT. Its translation is CASSSQGLLNTEAFF.

The rearrangement joins TRBV13 to TRBJ1-6; 8 bases are shared with TRBD1. V was pared by 4 bases and J by 8 bases, with 1 base of the junction left unmatched. CDR3 length: 13 residues. The germline V gene encodes CDR1 PRHDT and CDR2 FYEKMQ (reference sequence). As DNA, the CDR3 is TGTGCCAGCAGCTCGACAGGGGATTCACCCCTCCACTTT. Its translation: CASSSTGDSPLHF.

The CDR3 sequence is CASSTGTSGLYEQYF. CDR3 coding DNA: TGCGCCAGCAGCACCGGGACTAGCGGACTCTACGAGCAGTACTTC. The chain combines TRBV5-1 with TRBJ2-7, with 11 positions matching TRBD2. V shed 4 bases and J 3 bases; nucleotides not matched to a gene: 6. CDR3 size: 15 residues. The germline V gene encodes CDR1 SGHRS and CDR2 YFSETQ. Filled out from reference TRBV5-1 and TRBJ2-7, the complete variable domain reads KAGVTQTPRYLIKTRGQQVTLSCSPISGHRSVSWYQQTPGQGLQFLFEYFSETQRNKGNFPGRFSGRQFSNSRSEMNVSTLELGDSALYLCASSTGTSGLYEQYFGPGTRLTVT.

The rearrangement uses TRBV9 and TRBJ1-2, with D possibly TRBD1 on 5 matching bases. The germline V gene encodes CDR1 SGDLS and CDR2 YYNGEE. The CDR3 is made up of 16 amino acids. V was pared by 4 bases and J by 4 bases, with 20 bases between. CDR3 sequence: CASSPGGSGNFYGYTF. The CDR3 bases are TGTGCCAGCAGCCCCGGGGGGTCCGGGAACTTCTATGGCTACACCTTC.

The V and J genes are TRBV7-9 and TRBJ1-1, with D maybe TRBD1 (6 bases). Trimming took off 1 base at V and 1 base at J, with 22 bases between the two ends. The CDR3 is 19 residues long. Germline values: CDR1 SEHNR, CDR2 FQNEAQ (reference sequence). In DNA form, the CDR3 reads TGTGCCAGCAGCTTAGACAAGGCTAGGGGGGGACACTGGAACACTGAAGCTTTCTTT. Its protein product is CASSLDKARGGHWNTEAFF.

The V call is TRBV5-1, the J call TRBJ2-7, with a tentative D call TRBD1 (7 bases). The CDR3 spans 15 residues. Trimming shortened V by 4 bases and J by 3 bases, and 17 bases separated the two germline ends. Germline V gene data show CDR1 as SGHRS and CDR2 as YFSETQ. The CDR3 sequence is CASSPEGQKFYEQYF. The CDR3 coding sequence is TGCGCCAGCAGCCCGGAGGGACAGAAATTCTACGAGCAGTACTTC.

For the CDR3, the DNA is TGTGCCAGCTCACCGGACAGGGGTATGTTGGCTGAAGCTTTCTTT. This sequence encodes CASSPDRGMLAEAFF. The chain links TRBV18 to TRBJ1-1; 9 positions match TRBD1. V lost 3 bases to trimming and J lost 6 bases; unmatched junction nucleotides: 8. The CDR3 spans 15 residues. From germline, CDR1 is KGHSH and CDR2 LQKENI. Based on the CDR3 plus reference TRBV18 and TRBJ1-1, the full variable domain is NAGVMQNPRHLVRRRGQEARLRCSPMKGHSHVYWYRQLPEEGLKFMVYLQKENIIDESGMPKERFSAEFPKEGPSILRIQQVVRGDSAAYFCASSPDRGMLAEAFFGQGTRLTVV.

The gene calls are TRBV10-3 and TRBJ2-2; TRBD2 matches at 13 bases. The CDR3 totals 19 residues. Trimming took 0 bases from V and 0 from J; bases not matched to a gene: 4. CDR1 and CDR2 (germline): ENHRY, SYGVKD. The CDR3: CAISESWTSGGANTGELFF. CDR3 nucleotides: TGTGCCATCAGTGAGTCATGGACTAGCGGGGGCGCGAACACCGGGGAGCTGTTTTTT.